This T cell receptor (beta chain) appears in the sequencing data of a study of identical twins. The CDR3 is 13 amino acids. A template switching step contributed a universal primer site, while unique molecular identifiers were present in the cDNA. Using its own MiXCR run on the 5' RACE reads, TCRdb lists one record per CDR3 protein. The sample lists under 1 million distinct CDR3 sequences, roughly 12% occurring once. Study-wide results and limits: Abundant cord blood beta clonotypes carried fewer insertions; memory repertoires showed none.

This clonotype was observed a handful of times. The antigen remains unidentified. One junction end does not reproduce the germline sequence, and a read error may be involved. The same specimen was also included in a second study, on yellow fever vaccine responses in identical twins.

The sequencing sample was made of PBMCs. This TCR was recovered from a woman aged 18-35 years in good health. The chain joins TRBV12-3 or TRBV12-4 to TRBJ2-7; D is undetermined. This CDR3 reads CASNLWGSYEQYF. DNA for the CDR3: TGTGCCAGCAATTTATGGGGCTCCTACGAGCAGTACTTC.